What follows are 20 T cell receptor beta chains derived from one specimen sequenced in a study of CD8+ T cells in alopecia areata. The sample's treatment: oral pan-JAK inhibitor, 5-10 mg twice daily. Extracted RNA was reverse transcribed into cDNA, the sequencing template. Assay: immunoSEQ multiplex PCR; the TCRdb copy retains only in-frame clones and omits some. The sample shows tens of thousands of clones, approximately 44% of them seen only once. Specimen: CD8+ T cells sorted from blood, collected between weeks 36 and 40, from a patient treated with tofacitinib. The receptors were sampled from a human donor with alopecia areata.

As to this clone: The same CDR3 arises from other DNA sequences in this sample as well. The gene calls are TRBV29-1 and TRBJ2-7; the D is unclear. Trimming pared 1 base from V and 2 bases from J, leaving 9 bases between. CDR1 SQVTM and CDR2 ANQGSEA come from the germline V gene. This CDR3 is 13 amino acids long. CDR3 protein: CSVEVGQPYEQYF. As DNA, the CDR3 is TGCAGCGTTGAAGTAGGGCAGCCCTACGAGCAGTACTTC.

This clone was found a few times. The chain employs TRBV29-1 and TRBJ1-2; maybe TRBD1 (6 bases). Trimming cost V 4 bases and J 8 bases, with 26 bases left between them. There are 16 residues in the CDR3. Looked up from germline, CDR1 is SQVTM and CDR2 is ANQGSEA. The CDR3 here is CSVAMELGGIEGGYTF. The CDR3 DNA reads as TGCAGCGTTGCTATGGAGTTAGGGGGTATCGAAGGGGGCTACACCTTC.

The V call is TRBV11-2, the J call TRBJ2-7, with D possibly matching TRBD2 (5 bases). Germline V gene data show CDR1 as SGHAT and CDR2 as FQNNGV. The CDR3 runs to 12 residues. The V and J ends lost 5 bases and 5 bases respectively, with 10 bases between them. The CDR3 region is CASSINGDEQYF. The CDR3 DNA reads TGTGCCAGCAGCATTAACGGGGACGAGCAGTACTTC.

The gene calls are TRBV29-1 and TRBJ1-2; 7 nucleotides align to TRBD1. The junction had 9 bases not matched to a gene; V was cut back by 7 bases and J by 4 bases. Germline CDR1 and CDR2: SQVTM and ANQGSEA. The CDR3 spans 13 residues. As DNA, the CDR3 is TGCAGCGCCTACGAGGGGGCTGGCTATGGCTACACCTTC. It is translated as CSAYEGAGYGYTF.

Written as DNA, the CDR3 is TGCAGCGCCCGACCAGGAGGGGGCCCATACGAGCAGTACTTC. Protein product: CSARPGGGPYEQYF. The chain has TRBV29-1 and TRBJ2-7; a weak D match, TRBD1 (7 bases). The CDR3 has 14 residues. The germline gives CDR1 SQVTM, CDR2 ANQGSEA. Trimming removed 7 bases at V and 4 bases at J, with 20 bases between.

The chain is built from TRBV5-1 and TRBJ2-7; perhaps TRBD2 as D (6 bases). Trimming removed 1 base at V and 4 bases at J, with 15 bases between. The length of the CDR3 is 15 residues. In germline, CDR1 is SGHRS, CDR2 YFSETQ. CDR3: CASSLQERRAYEQYF. DNA for the CDR3: TGCGCCAGCAGCTTGCAGGAGCGGAGGGCTTACGAGCAGTACTTC. Full variable domain (outside the CDR3, taken from reference TRBV5-1 and TRBJ2-7): KAGVTQTPRYLIKTRGQQVTLSCSPISGHRSVSWYQQTPGQGLQFLFEYFSETQRNKGNFPGRFSGRQFSNSRSEMNVSTLELGDSALYLCASSLQERRAYEQYFGPGTRLTVT.

The chain carries TRBV7-9 and TRBJ2-3, with 13 positions matching TRBD2. The CDR3 contains 18 residues. CDR1 SEHNR and CDR2 FQNEAQ come from the germline V gene (reference sequence). V shed 1 base and J 4 bases; nucleotides not matched to a gene: 8. CDR3 DNA sequence: TGTGCCAGCAGCTTAGAACGGACTAGCGGGAGACTCGCAGATACGCAGTATTTT. Translated, it gives CASSLERTSGRLADTQYF.

The table lists this clone with a count of one. The rearrangement links TRBV5-1 to TRBJ2-3; D is unclear. Between the trimmed V and J ends, which lost 3 bases and 2 bases, there was a span of 10 bases. Germline V gene lookup returns CDR1 SGHRS and CDR2 YFSETQ. There are 14 residues in the CDR3. The CDR3 protein is CASSWARNTDTQYF. For the CDR3, the DNA is TGCGCCAGCAGCTGGGCCCGCAACACAGATACGCAGTATTTT.

CDR3 DNA: TGTGCCACCGGATCCCCTTGGACAGCGAACACTGAAGCTTTCTTT. Translation: CATGSPWTANTEAFF. This rearrangement joins TRBV27 to TRBJ1-1; possibly TRBD1 for D (6 bases). The V end was cut by 10 bases, the J end by 1 base, with 19 bases between. CDR1 is MNHEY, CDR2 SMNVEV, per germline (reference sequence). CDR3 length: 15 amino acids.

The V and J genes are TRBV9 and TRBJ2-2; 9 bases are shared with TRBD1. CDR3 length: 17 residues. The V gene's germline CDR1 is SGDLS and CDR2 YYNGEE. V dropped 5 bases and J dropped 1; count of bases not matched to a gene: 9. CDR3 in DNA: TGTGCCAGCAGAAATCACCGGGACAGGGAGAACACCGGGGAGCTGTTTTTT. It translates to CASRNHRDRENTGELFF.

The chain carries TRBV25-1 and TRBJ1-4; D remains unclear. V lost 4 bases, J lost 13 bases, and 13 bases lay in between. Germline CDR1 is MGHDK and CDR2 is SYGVNS. This CDR3 region has 12 residues. The CDR3 DNA sequence: TGTGCCAGCAGTGGGGCCGGGGAGGGACTGTTTTTT. Protein sequence: CASSGAGEGLFF.

For the CDR3, the DNA is TGTGCCAGCAGCCCCTTGGGACTAGCCGAAGCCAAAAACATTCAGTACTTC. This encodes CASSPLGLAEAKNIQYF. V gene TRBV4-2 combines with J gene TRBJ2-4, with 9 bases lining up with TRBD2. CDR1 and CDR2 from the germline V gene are LGHNA and YNFKEQ. The CDR3 runs 17 residues. V lost 4 bases and J lost 0; bases outside the gene matches: 7.

The table lists this clone with a few counts. The chain couples TRBV6-1 to TRBJ1-2; TRBD1 might be the D (5 bases). Trimming left V 1 base short and J 4 bases short, with 13 bases between. The CDR3 runs 15 residues. Germline CDR1 and CDR2: MNHNS and SASEGT. The DNA for the CDR3 is TGTGCCAGCAGTGAAGAGATGGGGCAGAGCTATGGCTACACCTTC. This codes for CASSEEMGQSYGYTF.

This clone was seen a handful of times. The J gene is TRBJ2-5, the V gene TRBV4-1; D is tentatively TRBD1 or TRBD2 (6 bases each). Per the germline V gene, CDR1 is MGHRA and CDR2 is YSYEKL. The CDR3 has 19 amino acids. V lost 3 bases, J lost 4 bases, and 27 bases lay in between. The CDR3 sequence: CASSHLIQGGRPSGETQYF. DNA for the CDR3: TGCGCCAGCAGCCACCTTATACAGGGTGGGAGGCCGAGTGGAGAGACCCAGTACTTC.

This clone appeared a few times. Germline is not matched at one junction end, which may reflect a read error. This chain connects TRBV11-2 to TRBJ2-7; possibly TRBD2 for D (5 bases). The length of the CDR3 is 16 residues. CDR1 is SGHAT, CDR2 FQNNGV, per germline. The CDR3 region has the DNA TGCGCCAGCAGCCAAGAACTGGTGGGGAGCTCCTACGAGCAGTACTTC. Its translation: CASSQELVGSSYEQYF.

This clone was seen only a few times. The chain combines TRBV9 with TRBJ2-7; D may be TRBD1 or TRBD2 (6 bases each). The germline V and J ends were trimmed by 5 bases and 2 bases, with 11 bases remaining between them. The CDR3 consists of 13 residues. CDR1 SGDLS and CDR2 YYNGEE come from the germline V gene. CDR3 bases: TGTGCCAGCAGTGGGGGGCTAGCCTACGAGCAGTACTTC. Protein: CASSGGLAYEQYF.

This chain joins TRBV27 and TRBJ2-3, with D possibly being TRBD2 (6 bases). The CDR3 has 13 residues. Germline CDR1 MNHEY, CDR2 SMNVEV (reference sequence). Trimming stripped 5 bases from V and 6 bases from J, with 12 bases between. CDR3 region: CASSPRGGDTQYF. The CDR3 nucleotides are TGTGCCAGCAGTCCGAGGGGAGGTGATACGCAGTATTTT.

This CDR3 is CASSQTGTGHYEQYF. The DNA of the CDR3 is TGCGCCAGCAGCCAGACCGGGACAGGGCACTACGAGCAGTACTTC. The chain couples TRBV4-3 to TRBJ2-5; 9 bases map to TRBD1. The J call is in doubt because the DNA end fits TRBJ2-7 better. This CDR3 contains 15 residues. Germline CDR1 and CDR2: LGHNA and YSLEER.

This clone has more than one count but fewer than ten. The chain uses TRBV29-1 and TRBJ1-1; 8 bases agree with TRBD1. V shed 6 bases and J 10 bases; nucleotides not matched to a gene: 1. CDR3 length: 9 residues. CDR1 and CDR2 from the germline V gene are SQVTM and ANQGSEA. CDR3: CSVGTGAFF. CDR3 DNA sequence: TGCAGCGTGGGGACAGGAGCTTTCTTT.

The V gene is TRBV6-5, the J gene TRBJ1-1, with TRBD1 identical over 7 bases. Germline CDR1 reads MNHEY; CDR2 reads SVGAGI. The CDR3 spans 13 residues. The trim removed 6 bases at V and 1 base at J, leaving 2 bases unmatched. This CDR3 is CASRGQQNTEAFF. DNA for the CDR3: TGTGCCAGCAGGGGACAGCAGAACACTGAAGCTTTCTTT.